These 29 T cell receptor beta chains share one sample of origin, sequenced in a study of patients and donors after allogeneic stem cell transplantation (dated by TCRdb to 2020 to 2021). Receptor amplification or capture employed RT-PCR. The data were produced on a NextSeq 550. TCRdb reprocessed the public reads (quality trimming at Q25 with fastp, clone calling with MiXCR) and kept in-frame beta chains. Each CDR3 protein appears once, grouped with its most common genes and DNA. A total of about 160,000 distinct CDR3 sequences appear in this sample, roughly 35% of them only once. In total, the top ten clones hold 40% to 55% of the sample. Sequencing was performed on blood, either unsorted or a sorted T cell fraction (not recorded which). These receptors were taken from a human donor who was either an allogeneic HSCT recipient or a stem cell or donor lymphocyte infusion donor (not recorded which). It is not recorded whose cells these are; they may come from a transplant donor.

V and J are TRBV7-2 and TRBJ1-6, with D tentatively TRBD1 (5 bases). V lost 5 bases, J lost 6 bases, and 11 bases lay in between. Germline loops: CDR1 SGHTA, CDR2 FQGNSA. There are 14 residues in the CDR3. The CDR3 here is CASSAGASNSPLHF. Written as DNA, the CDR3 is TGTGCCAGCAGCGCTGGGGCCAGTAATTCACCCCTCCACTTT.

The sample holds many counts of this clonotype. The DNA of the CDR3 is TGTGCCAGCAGCCGGGAGGAGGTCACTGAAGCTTTCTTT. Translating it yields CASSREEVTEAFF. This chain links TRBV6-5 with TRBJ1-1; D is unclear. CDR1 and CDR2 (germline): MNHEY, SVGAGI. The CDR3 totals 13 residues. Trimming took 6 bases from V and 4 from J, leaving 12 bases between them.

CDR3 sequence reads: CASSLAGNTGELFF. The DNA of the CDR3 is TGTGCCAGCAGCTTAGCTGGGAACACCGGGGAGCTGTTTTTT. The chain joins TRBV7-9 to TRBJ2-2; no firm D call. The CDR3 extends over 14 amino acids. V was clipped by 0 bases and J by 1 base, with 3 bases between them. Germline CDR1 and CDR2: SEHNR and FQNEAQ (reference sequence).

This chain connects TRBV11-1 to TRBJ2-1; 7 bases are a match to TRBD2. The germline V gene has CDR1 SGHAT and CDR2 FQDESV (reference sequence). Unmatched junction bases numbered 2, after V lost 9 bases and J lost 0 bases. This CDR3 spans 13 amino acids. This CDR3 reads CASAGDSYNEQFF. CDR3 nucleotide sequence: TGTGCCAGTGCGGGAGACTCCTACAATGAGCAGTTCTTC.

In DNA, the CDR3 is TGTGCCAGCAGCTTAGCCTCGACAGGGAGTAATGAAAAACTGTTTTTT. This translates into CASSLASTGSNEKLFF. The V gene is TRBV7-2, the J gene TRBJ1-4; 7 bases line up with TRBD1. Germline V gene data show CDR1 as SGHTA and CDR2 as FQGNSA. The junction had 5 bases not matched to a gene; V was cut back by 0 bases and J by 4 bases. The CDR3 totals 16 residues.

The chain links TRBV6-5 to TRBJ1-3, with D unclear. Trimming removed 0 bases from V and 8 bases from J, with 14 bases in between. The CDR3 loop spans 15 amino acids. CDR1 MNHEY and CDR2 SVGAGI come from the germline V gene. The CDR3 reads CASSYSRAPQHTIYF. The CDR3 nucleotides read TGTGCCAGCAGTTACTCGAGGGCCCCGCAACACACCATATATTTT.

This clonotype appeared a few times. The rearrangement links TRBV9 to TRBJ2-7; 8 nucleotides align to TRBD1. The CDR3 totals 12 residues. With V trimmed by 3 bases and J by 6 bases, 2 bases remained unmatched. CDR1 and CDR2 (germline): SGDLS, YYNGEE. CDR3 region: CASSAGQGEQYF. DNA for the CDR3: TGTGCCAGCAGCGCCGGACAGGGCGAGCAGTACTTC. The variable domain in full, with the rest retrieved from reference TRBV9 and TRBJ2-7, is DSGVTQTPKHLITATGQRVTLRCSPRSGDLSVYWYQQSLDQGLQFLIQYYNGEERAKGNILERFSAQQFPDLHSELNLSSLELGDSALYFCASSAGQGEQYFGPGTRLTVT.

The rearrangement links TRBV6-2 or TRBV6-3 to TRBJ2-7, with TRBD1 as a possible D gene (5 bases). Germline V lookup: CDR1 MNHEY, CDR2 SVGEGT. V dropped 0 bases and J dropped 2 bases, with 14 bases sitting between them. This CDR3 has 16 residues. The CDR3 bases are TGTGCCAGCAGTTACTCCCTCGGCAGGACAACCTACGAGCAGTACTTC. It is translated as CASSYSLGRTTYEQYF.

There are many counts of this clonotype. V gene TRBV27 combines with J gene TRBJ1-5; no definite D call. V shed 1 base and J shed 3 bases, with 4 bases lying between them. This CDR3 has 13 residues. Germline values: CDR1 MNHEY, CDR2 SMNVEV (reference sequence). The CDR3 loop reads CASSLYDNQPQHF. The CDR3 DNA reads TGTGCCAGCAGTTTATATGACAATCAGCCCCAGCATTTT.

The chain couples TRBV28 to TRBJ2-3; 7 bases align to TRBD2. CDR1 is MDHEN, CDR2 SYDVKM, per germline. V trimming: 8 bases; J trimming: 3 bases; junction bases outside the gene matches: 8. CDR3 length: 14 residues. The CDR3 here is CASRGGLWTDTQYF. In DNA form, the CDR3 reads TGTGCCAGCCGGGGAGGGTTGTGGACAGATACGCAGTATTTT.

This clonotype has only one observation. The chain has TRBV3-1 and TRBJ2-1, with 8 bases fitting TRBD1. Germline V lookup: CDR1 LGHDT, CDR2 YNNKEL (reference sequence). The V gene end was trimmed by 5 bases and the J gene end by 1 base; junction bases not matched to a gene: 4. This CDR3 has 15 residues. The DNA of the CDR3 is TGTGCCAGCAGCAGCCGGACAGGGTCCTACAATGAGCAGTTCTTC. The encoded protein is CASSSRTGSYNEQFF.

The rearrangement uses TRBV27 and TRBJ1-6; the match to TRBD1 covers 9 bases. J lost 11 bases, V lost 2 bases, and 7 bases had no gene match. Germline V gene data show CDR1 as MNHEY and CDR2 as SMNVEV (reference sequence). This CDR3 comprises 15 residues. CDR3 sequence (DNA): TGTGCCAGCAGTTTAGGTCCTACAGGGGGCCCACCCCTCCACTTT. Its translation: CASSLGPTGGPPLHF.

This sequence joins TRBV6-2 or TRBV6-3 and TRBJ1-2; D not certain. The CDR3 is 16 amino acids. Looked up from germline, CDR1 is MNHEY and CDR2 is SVGEGT. Between the trimmed V and J ends, which lost 3 bases and 2 bases, there was a span of 16 bases. The CDR3 DNA sequence: TGTGCCAGCAGTTATGGAGGACCACTTCCGAACTATGGCTACACCTTC. Amino acids: CASSYGGPLPNYGYTF.

The V gene is TRBV7-8, the J gene TRBJ1-5; TRBD1 might be the D (6 bases). Germline V lookup: CDR1 SGHVS, CDR2 FQNEAQ. The CDR3 runs 17 residues. Between the trimmed V and J ends, which lost 0 bases and 7 bases, there was a span of 19 bases. The CDR3 loop reads CASSLARRGRGEQPQHF. The CDR3 DNA sequence: TGTGCCAGCAGCTTAGCGCGCCGGGGGCGAGGGGAACAGCCCCAGCATTTT. The full variable domain, completed using reference TRBV7-8 and TRBJ1-5, is GAGVSQSPRYKVAKRGQDVALRCDPISGHVSLFWYQQALGQGPEFLTYFQNEAQLDKSGLPSDRFFAERPEGSVSTLKIQRTQQEDSAVYLCASSLARRGRGEQPQHFGDGTRLSIL.

The V and J genes are TRBV18 and TRBJ1-6; D is perhaps TRBD1 (5 bases). The CDR3 length is 15 residues. Germline V CDR1 and CDR2: KGHSH, LQKENI. The V and J ends lost 3 bases and 3 bases respectively, with 9 bases between them. CDR3 DNA: TGTGCCAGCTCACCTTGGGGCGGCTATAATTCACCCCTCCACTTT. Protein sequence: CASSPWGGYNSPLHF.

The chain links TRBV11-2 to TRBJ2-3, with TRBD1 matching over 8 bases. Germline V gene lookup returns CDR1 SGHAT and CDR2 FQNNGV. This CDR3 has 16 amino acids. The V gene end was trimmed by 1 base and the J gene end by 4 bases; junction bases not matched to a gene: 7. The CDR3 protein is CASSLGEDRESDTQYF. CDR3 coding DNA: TGTGCCAGCAGCTTAGGAGAGGACAGGGAATCAGATACGCAGTATTTT. Full variable domain (outside the CDR3, taken from reference TRBV11-2 and TRBJ2-3): EAGVAQSPRYKIIEKRQSVAFWCNPISGHATLYWYQQILGQGPKLLIQFQNNGVVDDSQLPKDRFSAERLKGVDSTLKIQPAKLEDSAVYLCASSLGEDRESDTQYFGPGTRLTVL.

The chain is built from TRBV7-6 and TRBJ1-2, with unresolved D. Trimming stripped 5 bases from V and 2 bases from J, with 9 bases between. The germline CDR1 and CDR2 sequences are SGHVS and FNYEAQ. The CDR3 length is 13 residues. CDR3 bases: TGTGCCAGCAGCATCCTTCTGAACTATGGCTACACCTTC. Amino acid sequence: CASSILLNYGYTF.

The V call is TRBV7-2, the J call TRBJ1-2, with TRBD1 matching 9 bases. Germline V gene sequence: CDR1 SGHTA, CDR2 FQGNSA. V gave up 4 bases and J gave up 8 bases; unmatched junction bases: 11. This CDR3 is 15 amino acids long. For the CDR3, the DNA is TGTGCCAGCAGCTCACGTCTCGGACAGGGGAACGGCTACACCTTC. This gives the protein CASSSRLGQGNGYTF. Full variable domain (outside the CDR3, taken from reference TRBV7-2 and TRBJ1-2): GAGVSQSPSNKVTEKGKDVELRCDPISGHTALYWYRQSLGQGLEFLIYFQGNSAPDKSGLPSDRFSAERTGGSVSTLTIQRTQQEDSAVYLCASSSRLGQGNGYTFGSGTRLTVV.

This clonotype was recorded a few times. The V call is TRBV29-1, the J call TRBJ2-2, with 11 positions matching TRBD2. With 4 bases clipped from V and 0 bases from J, the junction kept 4 bases outside the gene matches. The CDR3 is made up of 16 amino acids. Germline CDR1 reads SQVTM; CDR2 reads ANQGSEA. The CDR3 nucleotides read TGCAGCGTTGGGACTAGCGGGTACGCGAACACCGGGGAGCTGTTTTTT. Residues: CSVGTSGYANTGELFF.

This clonotype was detected a few times. The rearrangement uses TRBV28 and TRBJ2-3, with D uncertain. The CDR3 has 14 residues. The germline V gene has CDR1 MDHEN and CDR2 SYDVKM. The V gene lost 6 bases and the J gene lost 5 bases, with 15 bases spanning the gap. Written as DNA, the CDR3 is TGTGCCAGCAGCCGTCGTGGCCCAGGAGATACGCAGTATTTT. It encodes CASSRRGPGDTQYF. Looking up the rest from reference TRBV28 and TRBJ2-3 gives the full variable domain: DVKVTQSSRYLVKRTGEKVFLECVQDMDHENMFWYRQDPGLGLRLIYFSYDVKMKEKGDIPEGYSVSREKKERFSLILESASTNQTSMYLCASSRRGPGDTQYFGPGTRLTVL.

The rearrangement links TRBV6-5 to TRBJ2-1; D remains unclear. V was cut by 0 bases and J by 9 bases, with 12 bases left in between. Germline V gene data show CDR1 as MNHEY and CDR2 as SVGAGI. The CDR3 spans 14 residues. The CDR3 bases are TGTGCCAGCAGTTACTCGGCTTCACCGGGTGAGCAGTTCTTC. The encoded protein is CASSYSASPGEQFF.

This clonotype was recorded once. The genes are TRBV11-1 and TRBJ2-4; no clear D. Deletions cut 0 bases from V and 7 bases from J, with 7 bases between. There are 13 residues in the CDR3. Germline lookup yields CDR1 SGHAT and CDR2 FQDESV (reference sequence). DNA of the CDR3: TGTGCCAGCAGCTTAGCGAGGAGTAACATTCAGTACTTC. Its translation is CASSLARSNIQYF.

This clonotype was seen only a few times. The chain links TRBV7-3 to TRBJ1-1; D might be TRBD1 (5 bases). The V gene's germline CDR1 is SGHTA and CDR2 FQGTGA. This CDR3 spans 16 amino acids. Trimming cost V 5 bases and J 0 bases, with 16 bases left between them. CDR3 sequence reads: CASSQDTGRLNTEAFF. The CDR3 DNA sequence: TGTGCCAGCAGCCAAGATACGGGACGGCTGAACACTGAAGCTTTCTTT.

Concerning this clonotype itself: One junction end does not reproduce the germline sequence, and a read error may be involved. The rearrangement uses TRBV5-1 and TRBJ1-6; D is ambiguous. The CDR3 has 14 amino acids. The germline CDR1 and CDR2 sequences are SGHRS and YFSETQ. CDR3 residues: CASSLAGFNSPIHF. In DNA form, the CDR3 reads TGCGCCAGCAGCTTGGCCGGTTTTAACTCACCCATCCACTTT.

The chain employs TRBV12-3 or TRBV12-4 and TRBJ2-2, with 7 bases lining up with TRBD1. The CDR3 loop spans 18 amino acids. V lost 4 bases and J lost 0; bases outside the gene matches: 11. The CDR3: CASSSWTGPETNTGELFF. The CDR3 region has the DNA TGTGCCAGCAGTTCCTGGACAGGCCCTGAAACGAACACCGGGGAGCTGTTTTTT.

This clonotype has only a few counts. This chain uses TRBV30 with TRBJ1-1, with 9 bases that match TRBD1. CDR3 length: 14 amino acids. Germline trimming cut 4 bases from V and 4 bases from J; bases unmatched to any gene: 7. CDR1 GTSNPN and CDR2 SVGIG come from the germline V gene (reference sequence). CDR3 in amino acids: CAWTLGQGITEAFF. The DNA of the CDR3 is TGTGCCTGGACCCTGGGACAGGGAATCACTGAAGCTTTCTTT.

The chain carries TRBV6-2 or TRBV6-3 and TRBJ1-6, with D perhaps TRBD1 (5 bases). This CDR3 is 12 amino acids long. V lost 2 bases and J lost 11, with 7 bases in between. Germline V gives CDR1 MNHEY, CDR2 SVGEGT. CDR3 region: CASSYGATPLHF. The CDR3 DNA sequence: TGTGCCAGCAGTTACGGGGCAACACCCCTCCACTTT.

The V and J genes are TRBV12-3 or TRBV12-4 and TRBJ1-2, with D possibly being TRBD1 (6 bases). The V and J ends lost 5 bases and 1 base respectively, with 20 bases between them. There are 17 residues in the CDR3. In DNA, the CDR3 is TGTGCCAGCAGTGGGACACGGCGCCCCCGGGATAACTATGGCTACACCTTC. This sequence encodes CASSGTRRPRDNYGYTF.

The chain is built from TRBV12-3 or TRBV12-4 and TRBJ2-3; weak D call: TRBD2 (6 bases). The CDR3 sequence is 16 residues long. V shed 5 bases and J shed 2 bases, with 17 bases lying between them. The CDR3 region has the DNA TGTGCCAGCAGTCTCCGGAGGGTTACGAACACAGATACGCAGTATTTT. Amino acids: CASSLRRVTNTDTQYF.